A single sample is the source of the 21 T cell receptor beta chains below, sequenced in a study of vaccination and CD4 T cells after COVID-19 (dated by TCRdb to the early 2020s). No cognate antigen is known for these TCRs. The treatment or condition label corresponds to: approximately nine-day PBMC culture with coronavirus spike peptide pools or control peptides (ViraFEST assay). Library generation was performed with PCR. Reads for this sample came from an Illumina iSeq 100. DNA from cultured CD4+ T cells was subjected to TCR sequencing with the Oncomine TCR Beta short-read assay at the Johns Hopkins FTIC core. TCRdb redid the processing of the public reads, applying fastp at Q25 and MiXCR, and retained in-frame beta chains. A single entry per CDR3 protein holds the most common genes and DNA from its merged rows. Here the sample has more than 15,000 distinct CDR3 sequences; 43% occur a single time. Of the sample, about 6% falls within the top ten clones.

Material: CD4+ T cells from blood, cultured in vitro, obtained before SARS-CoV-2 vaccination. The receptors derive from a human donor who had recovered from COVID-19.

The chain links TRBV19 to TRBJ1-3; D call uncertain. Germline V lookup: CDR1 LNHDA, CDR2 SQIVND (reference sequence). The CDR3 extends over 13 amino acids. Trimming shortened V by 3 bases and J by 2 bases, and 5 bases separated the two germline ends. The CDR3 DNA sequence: TGTGCCAGTAGTATCCAGGCTGGAAACACCATATATTTT. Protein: CASSIQAGNTIYF.

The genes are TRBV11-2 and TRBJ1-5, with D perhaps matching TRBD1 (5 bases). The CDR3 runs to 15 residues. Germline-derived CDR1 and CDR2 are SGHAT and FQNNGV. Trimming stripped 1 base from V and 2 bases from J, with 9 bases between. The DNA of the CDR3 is TGTGCCAGCAGCTTAGGGGGCTTAGGCAATCAGCCCCAGCATTTT. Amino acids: CASSLGGLGNQPQHF.

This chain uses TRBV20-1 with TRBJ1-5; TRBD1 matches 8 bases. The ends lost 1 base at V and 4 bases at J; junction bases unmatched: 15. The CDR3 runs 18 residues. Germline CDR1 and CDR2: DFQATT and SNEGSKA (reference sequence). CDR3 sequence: CSARALGADRATNQPQHF. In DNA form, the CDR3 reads TGCAGTGCTAGAGCTCTGGGGGCGGACAGGGCAACAAATCAGCCCCAGCATTTT.

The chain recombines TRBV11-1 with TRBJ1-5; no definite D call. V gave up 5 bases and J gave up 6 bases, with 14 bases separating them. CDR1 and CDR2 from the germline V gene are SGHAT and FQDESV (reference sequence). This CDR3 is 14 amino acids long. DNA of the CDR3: TGTGCCAGCAGCGCTAGCCCAGGAAGTCAGCCCCAGCATTTT. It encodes CASSASPGSQPQHF.

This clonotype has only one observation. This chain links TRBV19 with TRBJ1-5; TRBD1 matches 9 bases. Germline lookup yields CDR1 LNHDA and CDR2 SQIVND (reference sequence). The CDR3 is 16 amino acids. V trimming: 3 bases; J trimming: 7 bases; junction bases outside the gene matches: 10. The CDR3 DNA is TGTGCCAGTAGTATTACGGGACAGGGATTGGGGCAGCCCCAGCATTTT. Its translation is CASSITGQGLGQPQHF.

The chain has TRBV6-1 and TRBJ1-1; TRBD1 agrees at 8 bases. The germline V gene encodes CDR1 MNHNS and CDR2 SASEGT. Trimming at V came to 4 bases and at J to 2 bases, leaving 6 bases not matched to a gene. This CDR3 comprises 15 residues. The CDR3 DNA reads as TGTGCCAGCAGTGCCGGGACAGGAGTTAACACTGAAGCTTTCTTT. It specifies CASSAGTGVNTEAFF.

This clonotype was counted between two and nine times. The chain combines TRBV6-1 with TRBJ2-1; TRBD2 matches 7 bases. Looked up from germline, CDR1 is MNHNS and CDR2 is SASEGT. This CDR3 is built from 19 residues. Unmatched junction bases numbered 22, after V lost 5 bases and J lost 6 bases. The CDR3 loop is CASSRSPGASGLGLNEQFF. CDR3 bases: TGTGCCAGCAGTCGCTCCCCCGGGGCTAGCGGCCTGGGACTCAATGAGCAGTTCTTC.

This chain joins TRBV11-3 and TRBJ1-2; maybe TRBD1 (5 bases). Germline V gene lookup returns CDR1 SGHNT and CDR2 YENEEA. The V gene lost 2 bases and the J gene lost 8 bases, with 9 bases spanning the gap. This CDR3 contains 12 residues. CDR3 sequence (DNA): TGTGCCAGCAGCTTACAGGGCCAAGGCTACACCTTC. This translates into CASSLQGQGYTF.

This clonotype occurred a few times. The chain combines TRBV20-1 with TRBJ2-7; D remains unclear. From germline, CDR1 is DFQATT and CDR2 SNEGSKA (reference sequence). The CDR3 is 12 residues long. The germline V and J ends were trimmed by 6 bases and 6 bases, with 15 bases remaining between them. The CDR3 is CSALGRLTEQYF. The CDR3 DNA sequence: TGCAGTGCCCTAGGCCGGCTAACCGAGCAGTACTTC.

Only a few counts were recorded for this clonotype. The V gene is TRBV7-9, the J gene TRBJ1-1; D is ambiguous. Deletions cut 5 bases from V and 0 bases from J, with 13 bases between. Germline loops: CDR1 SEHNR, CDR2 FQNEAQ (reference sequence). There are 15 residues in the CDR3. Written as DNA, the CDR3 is TGTGCCAGCAGCCCCCAGAGGGTCGTGAACACTGAAGCTTTCTTT. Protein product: CASSPQRVVNTEAFF. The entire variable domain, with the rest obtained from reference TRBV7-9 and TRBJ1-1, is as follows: DTGVSQNPRHKITKRGQNVTFRCDPISEHNRLYWYRQTLGQGPEFLTYFQNEAQLEKSRLLSDRFSAERPKGSFSTLEIQRTEQGDSAMYLCASSPQRVVNTEAFFGQGTRLTVV.

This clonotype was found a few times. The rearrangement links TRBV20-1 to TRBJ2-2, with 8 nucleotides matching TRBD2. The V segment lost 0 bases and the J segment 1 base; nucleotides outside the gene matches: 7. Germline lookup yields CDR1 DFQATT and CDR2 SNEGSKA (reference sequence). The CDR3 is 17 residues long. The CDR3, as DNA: TGCAGTGCTAGAGATCGAGGACTAGCCCGGAACACCGGGGAGCTGTTTTTT. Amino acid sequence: CSARDRGLARNTGELFF.

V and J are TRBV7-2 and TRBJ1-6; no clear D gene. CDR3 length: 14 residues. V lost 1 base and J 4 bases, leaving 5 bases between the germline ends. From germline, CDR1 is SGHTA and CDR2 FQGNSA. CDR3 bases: TGTGCCAGCAGCTTAGACGGTTATAATTCACCCCTCCACTTT. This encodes CASSLDGYNSPLHF.

The CDR3 reads CASRDGGQPQHF. The CDR3 region has the DNA TGTGCCAGTCGGGATGGCGGTCAGCCCCAGCATTTT. The chain couples TRBV6-1 to TRBJ1-5; D is undetermined. Germline-derived CDR1 and CDR2 are MNHNS and SASEGT. The CDR3 covers 12 residues. The germline V and J ends were trimmed by 9 bases and 6 bases, with 12 bases remaining between them.

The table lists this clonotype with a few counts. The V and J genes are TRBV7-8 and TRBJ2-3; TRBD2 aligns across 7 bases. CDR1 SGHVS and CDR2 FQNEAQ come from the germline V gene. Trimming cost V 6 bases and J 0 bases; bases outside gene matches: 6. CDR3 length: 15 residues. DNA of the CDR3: TGTGCCAGCAGGAGAGGGACTATTAGCACAGATACGCAGTATTTT. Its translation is CASRRGTISTDTQYF.

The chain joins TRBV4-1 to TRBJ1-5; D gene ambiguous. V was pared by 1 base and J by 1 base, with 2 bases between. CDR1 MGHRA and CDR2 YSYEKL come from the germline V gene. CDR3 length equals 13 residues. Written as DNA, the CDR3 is TGCGCCAGCAGCCAAGTAAGCAATCAGCCCCAGCATTTT. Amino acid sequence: CASSQVSNQPQHF.

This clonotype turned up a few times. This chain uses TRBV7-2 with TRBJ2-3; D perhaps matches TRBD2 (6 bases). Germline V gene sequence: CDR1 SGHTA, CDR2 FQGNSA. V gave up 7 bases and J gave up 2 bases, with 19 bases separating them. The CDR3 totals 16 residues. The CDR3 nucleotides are TGTGCCAGCACTAACGACGGCGGGACCCCCACAGATACGCAGTATTTT. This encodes CASTNDGGTPTDTQYF.

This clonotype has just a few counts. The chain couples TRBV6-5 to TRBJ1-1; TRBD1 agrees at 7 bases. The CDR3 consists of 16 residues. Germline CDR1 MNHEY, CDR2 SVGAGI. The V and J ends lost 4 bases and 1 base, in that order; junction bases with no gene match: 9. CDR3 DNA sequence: TGTGCCAGCAGTTCCACTAGGACAGGACAGAACACTGAAGCTTTCTTT. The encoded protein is CASSSTRTGQNTEAFF.

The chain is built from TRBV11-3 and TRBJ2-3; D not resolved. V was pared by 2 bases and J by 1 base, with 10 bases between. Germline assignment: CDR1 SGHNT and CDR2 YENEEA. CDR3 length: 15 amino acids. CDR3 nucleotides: TGTGCCAGCAGCTTATATCAAGCCCGCACAGATACGCAGTATTTT. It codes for CASSLYQARTDTQYF.

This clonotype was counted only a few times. The CDR3 DNA follows: TGTGCCAGCAGCTTAGTCGGTAGTTTTCCAGGGAGCAATGAGCAGTTCTTC. The encoded protein is CASSLVGSFPGSNEQFF. The chain has TRBV7-8 and TRBJ2-1, with D perhaps matching TRBD1 or TRBD2 (5 bases each). The germline V and J ends were trimmed by 1 base and 6 bases, with 19 bases remaining between them. CDR1 is SGHVS and CDR2 is FQNEAQ in the germline V gene. The CDR3 contains 17 residues. Looking up the rest from reference TRBV7-8 and TRBJ2-1 gives the full variable domain: GAGVSQSPRYKVAKRGQDVALRCDPISGHVSLFWYQQALGQGPEFLTYFQNEAQLDKSGLPSDRFFAERPEGSVSTLKIQRTQQEDSAVYLCASSLVGSFPGSNEQFFGPGTRLTVL.

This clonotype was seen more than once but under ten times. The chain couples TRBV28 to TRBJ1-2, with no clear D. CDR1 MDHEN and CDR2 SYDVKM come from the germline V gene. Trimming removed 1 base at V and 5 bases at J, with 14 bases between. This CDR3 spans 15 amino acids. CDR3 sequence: CASSLSHWTKYGYTF. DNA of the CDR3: TGTGCCAGCAGTTTATCTCACTGGACCAAATATGGCTACACCTTC.

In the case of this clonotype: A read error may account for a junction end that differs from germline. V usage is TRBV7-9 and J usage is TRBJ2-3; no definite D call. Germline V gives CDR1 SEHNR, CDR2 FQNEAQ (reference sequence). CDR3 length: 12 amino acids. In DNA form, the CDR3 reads TGCGCCAGCAGCTTGACGCCAGATACGCAGTATTTT. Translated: CASSLTPDTQYF. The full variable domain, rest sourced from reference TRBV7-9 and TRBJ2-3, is DTGVSQNPRHKITKRGQNVTFRCDPISEHNRLYWYRQTLGQGPEFLTYFQNEAQLEKSRLLSDRFSAERPKGSFSTLEIQRTEQGDSAMYLCASSLTPDTQYFGPGTRLTVL.